These 30 T cell receptor beta chains were sequenced from one sample in a study of T cell repertoires in cytomegalovirus infection. For these TCRs, the target antigens are not known. TCRdb called the reads again in MiXCR, with one record for every CDR3 protein. This table holds about 920,000 distinct CDR3 sequences, roughly a third found once. This material consisted of cultured CD8+ T cells from PBMCs, taken from culture after CMV antigen stimulation. All receptors come from a human donor in good health (CMV status not recorded). Some clones in this sample may be carry-over from other donors' samples.

About this clonotype itself: A much bigger clone sits one base away, suggesting this may be a read error. The chain combines TRBV7-2 with TRBJ1-1, with D uncertain. The CDR3 spans 15 residues. Germline V lookup: CDR1 SGHTA, CDR2 FQGNSA. CDR3 protein: CANSLGQGRDTEAFF. The CDR3 nucleotides are TGTGCCAACAGCTTAGGCCAAGGTCGGGACACTGAAGCTTTCTTT. Looking up the rest from reference TRBV7-2 and TRBJ1-1 gives the full variable domain: GAGVSQSPSNKVTEKGKDVELRCDPISGHTALYWYRQSLGQGLEFLIYFQGNSAPDKSGLPSDRFSAERTGGSVSTLTIQRTQQEDSAVYLCANSLGQGRDTEAFFGQGTRLTVV.

CDR3: CASSSRGRINEKLFF. The CDR3 DNA reads as TGTGCCAGCAGTTCCCGTGGGCGGATTAATGAAAAACTGTTTTTT. This sequence joins TRBV27 and TRBJ1-4; D gene ambiguous. In germline, CDR1 is MNHEY, CDR2 SMNVEV (reference sequence). The CDR3 totals 15 residues. The V gene lost 4 bases and the J gene lost 4 bases, with 13 bases spanning the gap.

This sequence joins TRBV6-6 and TRBJ2-7; 8 nucleotides line up with TRBD2. CDR1 and CDR2 (germline): MNHNY, SVGAGI (reference sequence). The CDR3 spans 14 residues. V lost 8 bases and J lost 2; bases outside the gene matches: 8. For the CDR3, the DNA is TGTGCCAGCCGGGAGCGGGGGCCCACCTACGAGCAGTACTTC. Protein product: CASRERGPTYEQYF.

This clonotype was seen a few times. The chain combines TRBV27 with TRBJ2-3; D ambiguous. The ends were cut back, 3 bases at V and 1 base at J, with 14 bases in the middle. The CDR3 loop spans 16 amino acids. CDR1 and CDR2 from the germline V gene are MNHEY and SMNVEV (reference sequence). DNA of the CDR3: TGTGCCAGCAGTTTTCCATCGGGTTTGGGCACAGATACGCAGTATTTT. This sequence encodes CASSFPSGLGTDTQYF.

The CDR3 region is CASSSPKNTEAFF. DNA of the CDR3: TGTGCCAGCAGCTCTCCAAAGAACACTGAAGCTTTCTTT. V usage is TRBV7-9 and J usage is TRBJ1-1; the D is unclear. The CDR3 has 13 residues. V was cut by 4 bases and J by 1 base, with 7 bases left in between. Germline V lookup: CDR1 SEHNR, CDR2 FQNEAQ (reference sequence).

This chain joins TRBV12-3 or TRBV12-4 and TRBJ2-5; D possibly corresponds to TRBD1 (5 bases). This CDR3 region has 15 residues. The ends were cut back, 5 bases at V and 1 base at J, with 14 bases in the middle. DNA of the CDR3: TGTGCCAGCAGTAGGAGACAGTTGCCCCAAGAGACCCAGTACTTC. Translation gives CASSRRQLPQETQYF.

This clonotype has more than one count but fewer than ten. The V and J genes are TRBV10-3 and TRBJ2-1; TRBD1 matches 7 bases. The CDR3 sequence is 17 residues long. Germline CDR1 reads ENHRY; CDR2 reads SYGVKD. Trimming at V came to 3 bases and at J to 4 bases, leaving 12 bases not matched to a gene. The CDR3 sequence is CAISDRLTGQMYNEQFF. CDR3 nucleotides: TGTGCCATCAGTGATAGACTGACGGGACAGATGTACAATGAGCAGTTCTTC.

This chain joins TRBV19 and TRBJ1-3, with D maybe TRBD1 (6 bases). V lost 5 bases, J lost 1 base, and 18 bases lay in between. This CDR3 is 17 amino acids long. The germline gives CDR1 LNHDA, CDR2 SQIVND (reference sequence). CDR3 region: CASSSPGRTESGNTIYF. In nucleotides, the CDR3 is TGTGCCAGTAGTTCCCCGGGACGGACAGAATCTGGAAACACCATATATTTT.

The table lists this clonotype with many counts. The rearrangement links TRBV7-6 to TRBJ2-7, with D possibly TRBD1 on 5 matching bases. Germline V lookup: CDR1 SGHVS, CDR2 FNYEAQ. V was shortened by 5 bases and J by 0 bases, with 14 bases between the two germline ends. This CDR3 region has 15 residues. CDR3 residues: CASSLGALTSYEQYF. The CDR3 DNA reads as TGTGCCAGCAGCCTAGGGGCACTTACCTCCTACGAGCAGTACTTC. Combining the CDR3 with reference TRBV7-6 and TRBJ2-7 gives the whole variable domain GAGVSQSPRYKVTKRGQDVALRCDPISGHVSLYWYRQALGQGPEFLTYFNYEAQQDKSGLPNDRFSAERPEGSISTLTIQRTEQRDSAMYRCASSLGALTSYEQYFGPGTRLTVT.

This clonotype was observed a handful of times. The V call is TRBV6-2 or TRBV6-3, the J call TRBJ1-2; D gene uncertain. The CDR3 sequence is 14 residues long. The ends were cut back, 5 bases at V and 4 bases at J, with 14 bases in the middle. Germline CDR1 MNHEY, CDR2 SVGEGT. The CDR3 region has the DNA TGTGCCAGCAGTCCAGGATCCCCCCTCTATGGCTACACCTTC. Its protein is CASSPGSPLYGYTF.

This chain connects TRBV27 to TRBJ1-5, with TRBD1 matching 8 bases. This CDR3 has 18 residues. J lost 8 bases, V lost 1 base, and 16 bases had no gene match. Germline assignment: CDR1 MNHEY and CDR2 SMNVEV (reference sequence). CDR3: CASSLFGAGGEIREPQHF. In nucleotides, the CDR3 is TGTGCCAGCAGTTTATTTGGGGCAGGGGGCGAAATTCGTGAGCCCCAGCATTTT.

This clonotype showed up just a few times. V usage is TRBV4-1 and J usage is TRBJ2-3; 11 bases align to TRBD1. V lost 0 bases, J lost 5 bases, and 7 bases stayed unmatched. Looked up from germline, CDR1 is MGHRA and CDR2 is YSYEKL. The CDR3 consists of 17 residues. The DNA of the CDR3 is TGCGCCAGCAGCCAAGAAAGGGGGGACAGGGGGTTAGATACGCAGTATTTT. This codes for CASSQERGDRGLDTQYF.

This sequence joins TRBV2 and TRBJ2-3, with a tentative D call TRBD2 (5 bases). V lost 7 bases to trimming and J lost 8 bases, with 13 bases between them. From germline, CDR1 is SNHLY and CDR2 FYNNEI. This CDR3 is 12 amino acids long. The CDR3 nucleotides are TGTGCCAGCACCGCTCGAGAGGGTACGCAGTATTTT. It codes for CASTAREGTQYF.

This clonotype has only a few counts. The chain joins TRBV25-1 to TRBJ1-1, with D tentatively TRBD1 (5 bases). V gave up 3 bases and J gave up 1 base, with 12 bases separating them. Germline CDR1 MGHDK, CDR2 SYGVNS. The CDR3 sequence is 15 residues long. The CDR3 is CASSEYAGKNTEAFF. The CDR3 DNA reads as TGTGCCAGCAGTGAGTACGCAGGGAAGAACACTGAAGCTTTCTTT. Using reference TRBV25-1 and TRBJ1-1 for the parts outside the CDR3, the full variable domain is EADIYQTPRYLVIGTGKKITLECSQTMGHDKMYWYQQDPGMELHLIHYSYGVNSTEKGDLSSESTVSRIRTEHFPLTLESARPSHTSQYLCASSEYAGKNTEAFFGQGTRLTVV.

This clonotype was observed a few times. The chain couples TRBV12-3 or TRBV12-4 to TRBJ2-7, with 7 bases matching TRBD1. V lost 3 bases, J lost 2 bases, and 7 bases stayed unmatched. This CDR3 spans 15 amino acids. CDR3 region: CASSFGPTGAYEQYF. CDR3 sequence (DNA): TGTGCCAGCAGTTTCGGACCCACAGGGGCCTACGAGCAGTACTTC.

In its sample, this clonotype was seen many times. The genes are TRBV20-1 and TRBJ1-1; no reliable D call. The germline CDR1 and CDR2 sequences are DFQATT and SNEGSKA (reference sequence). The CDR3 length is 14 residues. V was shortened by 2 bases and J by 0 bases, with 10 bases between the two germline ends. This chain's CDR3 is CSARTGSLNTEAFF. The CDR3 DNA follows: TGCAGTGCTAGAACCGGGAGCTTGAACACTGAAGCTTTCTTT.

The table lists this clonotype with a few counts. This chain uses TRBV28 with TRBJ2-5; no definite D call. V dropped 5 bases and J dropped 5 bases, with 15 bases sitting between them. CDR3 length equals 14 residues. Per the germline V gene, CDR1 is MDHEN and CDR2 is SYDVKM. The CDR3 nucleotides are TGTGCCAGCAGTATCTCGGACGGGCAGGAGACCCAGTACTTC. This codes for CASSISDGQETQYF.

The CDR3 coding sequence is TGTGCCAGCAGAGAAAGGGGGACCCCCTTAGACATTCAGTACTTC. It translates to CASRERGTPLDIQYF. The chain combines TRBV6-8 with TRBJ2-4, with D possibly matching TRBD1 (6 bases). V was clipped by 6 bases and J by 8 bases, with 20 bases between them. CDR3 length: 15 amino acids. Germline assignment: CDR1 MNHGY and CDR2 SAAAGT.

The rearrangement joins TRBV6-1 to TRBJ1-5; D uncertain. Trimming took 4 bases from V and 2 from J, leaving 12 bases between them. The CDR3 totals 15 residues. Germline V gene sequence: CDR1 MNHNS, CDR2 SASEGT. The CDR3 nucleotides are TGTGCCAGCAGTGCGGTCCGCGAAGGCAATCAGCCCCAGCATTTT. This codes for CASSAVREGNQPQHF.

This clonotype was observed many times. The chain combines TRBV7-8 with TRBJ1-1; perhaps TRBD1 as D (5 bases). Germline V gene sequence: CDR1 SGHVS, CDR2 FQNEAQ. Trimming took 4 bases from V and 4 from J, leaving 10 bases between them. This CDR3 is 13 amino acids long. The CDR3 bases are TGTGCCAGCAGCTGGGACGATAGCACTGAAGCTTTCTTT. Amino acid sequence: CASSWDDSTEAFF.

This chain joins TRBV27 and TRBJ2-7, with a weak D call TRBD2 (7 bases). The CDR3 runs 15 residues. The V and J ends lost 5 bases and 6 bases respectively, with 20 bases between them. Germline-derived CDR1 and CDR2 are MNHEY and SMNVEV (reference sequence). The CDR3 region has the DNA TGTGCCAGCAGTCCCGGGGGGCTTGGGTTGGTCGAGCAGTACTTC. Translation: CASSPGGLGLVEQYF.

CDR3 DNA: TGCGCCAGCAGCCAAGGTCTCCTCTATAGCAATCAGCCCCAGCATTTT. As protein: CASSQGLLYSNQPQHF. The genes are TRBV4-1 and TRBJ1-5; D gene ambiguous. The CDR3 is 16 amino acids. Trimming shortened V by 1 base and J by 0 bases, and 10 bases separated the two germline ends. Germline assignment: CDR1 MGHRA and CDR2 YSYEKL.

This clonotype was seen only a few times. This chain uses TRBV27 with TRBJ2-3, with D maybe TRBD2 (5 bases). Germline CDR1 is MNHEY and CDR2 is SMNVEV (reference sequence). The CDR3 is made up of 14 amino acids. Between the trimmed V and J ends, which lost 5 bases and 1 base, there was a span of 10 bases. As DNA, the CDR3 is TGTGCCAGCAGTATTAGCGTTGGCACAGATACGCAGTATTTT. This codes for CASSISVGTDTQYF.

This clonotype was picked up a small number of times. The chain carries TRBV7-2 and TRBJ2-5, with TRBD1 matching 7 bases. CDR1 and CDR2 (germline): SGHTA, FQGNSA. Trimming removed 5 bases from V and 4 bases from J; junction bases left unmatched: 13. The CDR3 covers 16 residues. For the CDR3, the DNA is TGTGCCAGCAGCGGGCGACAGGGCACCTCAAGAGAGACCCAGTACTTC. Protein sequence: CASSGRQGTSRETQYF.

This clonotype came up a few times. V is TRBV18 and J is TRBJ1-1, with TRBD1 matching over 7 bases. V trimming: 3 bases; J trimming: 11 bases; junction bases outside the gene matches: 6. Germline V CDR1 and CDR2: KGHSH, LQKENI. This CDR3 spans 12 amino acids. For the CDR3, the DNA is TGTGCCAGCTCACCGAGTACAGGGGACGCTTTCTTT. Protein sequence: CASSPSTGDAFF.

V gene TRBV12-3 or TRBV12-4 combines with J gene TRBJ2-1, with 7 bases that match TRBD1. The ends lost 2 bases at V and 6 bases at J; junction bases unmatched: 7. The CDR3 has 15 amino acids. DNA for the CDR3: TGTGCCAGCAGTTTAACGACAGGGTCAGGCAATGAGCAGTTCTTC. This sequence encodes CASSLTTGSGNEQFF.

This clonotype was detected ten times or more. V and J are TRBV7-8 and TRBJ1-5, with D possibly TRBD1 on 5 matching bases. The germline CDR1 and CDR2 sequences are SGHVS and FQNEAQ. Deletions cut 6 bases from V and 7 bases from J, with 16 bases between. This CDR3 has 14 amino acids. The CDR3 is CASRQTAGGQPQHF. The DNA of the CDR3 is TGTGCCAGCAGGCAGACGGCTGGGGGGCAGCCCCAGCATTTT.

In the case of this clonotype: With a much larger clone just one base away, this may be a read error. The V and J genes are TRBV7-6 and TRBJ1-2; unclear D gene. This CDR3 region has 13 residues. In germline, CDR1 is SGHVS, CDR2 FNYEAQ. V lost 7 bases to trimming and J lost 6 bases, with 15 bases between them. CDR3 amino acids: CASTNRWTDGYTF. CDR3 nucleotides: TGTGCCAGCACCAATAGATGGACCGATGGCTACACCTTC.

The chain is built from TRBV7-9 and TRBJ1-5, with 10 bases lining up with TRBD1. Germline lookup yields CDR1 SEHNR and CDR2 FQNEAQ (reference sequence). With 5 bases clipped from V and 6 bases from J, the junction kept 7 bases outside the gene matches. CDR3 length: 15 residues. The CDR3 sequence: CASSASGQGSQPQHF. CDR3 nucleotide sequence: TGTGCCAGCAGCGCCTCGGGACAGGGGTCTCAGCCCCAGCATTTT.

V usage is TRBV19 and J usage is TRBJ2-2, with D unresolved. Looked up from germline, CDR1 is LNHDA and CDR2 is SQIVND (reference sequence). The germline V and J ends were trimmed by 1 base and 6 bases, with 6 bases remaining between them. The CDR3 consists of 13 residues. Written as DNA, the CDR3 is TGTGCCAGTAGTATAGCCCTCTCCGGGGAGCTGTTTTTT. Its protein is CASSIALSGELFF.